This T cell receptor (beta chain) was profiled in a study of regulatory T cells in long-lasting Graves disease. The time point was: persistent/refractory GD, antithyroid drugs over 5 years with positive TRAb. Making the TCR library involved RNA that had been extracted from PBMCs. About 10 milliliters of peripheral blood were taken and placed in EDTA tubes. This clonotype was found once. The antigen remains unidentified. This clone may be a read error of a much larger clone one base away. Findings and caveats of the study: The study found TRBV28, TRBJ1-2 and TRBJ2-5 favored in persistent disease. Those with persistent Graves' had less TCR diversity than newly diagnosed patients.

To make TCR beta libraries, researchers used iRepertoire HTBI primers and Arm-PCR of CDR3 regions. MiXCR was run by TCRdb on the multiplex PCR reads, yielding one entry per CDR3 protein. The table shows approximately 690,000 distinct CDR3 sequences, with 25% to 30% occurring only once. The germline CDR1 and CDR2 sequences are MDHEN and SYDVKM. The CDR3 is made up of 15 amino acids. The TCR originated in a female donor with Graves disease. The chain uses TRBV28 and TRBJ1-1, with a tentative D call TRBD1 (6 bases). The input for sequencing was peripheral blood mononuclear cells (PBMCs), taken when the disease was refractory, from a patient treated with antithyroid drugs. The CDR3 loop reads CASSLWTESNTEALF. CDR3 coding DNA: TGTGCCAGCAGCCTCTGGACAGAGTCGAACACTGAAGCTCTCTTT.